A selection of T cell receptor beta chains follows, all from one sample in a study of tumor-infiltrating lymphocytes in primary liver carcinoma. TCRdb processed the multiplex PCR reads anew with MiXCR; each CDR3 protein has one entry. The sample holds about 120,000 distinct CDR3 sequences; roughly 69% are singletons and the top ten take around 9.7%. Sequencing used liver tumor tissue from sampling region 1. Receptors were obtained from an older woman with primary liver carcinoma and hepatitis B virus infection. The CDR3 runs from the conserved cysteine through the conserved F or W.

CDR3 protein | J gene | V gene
CASSTYGTQYF | TRBJ2-5 | TRBV28
CASSTGQGNQPQHF | TRBJ1-5 | TRBV5-1
CSSSIAAAANHGYTF | TRBJ1-2 | TRBV19
CASNLTSGRTNSVQYF | TRBJ2-7 | TRBV5-1
CASSEAVGQEAEQYF | TRBJ2-7 | TRBV11-2
CTSCSFSFTDTQYF | TRBJ2-3 | TRBV11-2
CASSDTGLRNTDTQYF | TRBJ2-3 | TRBV2
CAGSLGGMNTEAFF | TRBJ1-1 | TRBV12-3/TRBV12-4
CASGGSRLNYDYTF | TRBJ1-2 | TRBV4-1
CASSLVQGNYGYTF | TRBJ1-2 | TRBV11-3
CSVEGTSGRETQYF | TRBJ2-5 | TRBV29-1
CASSTPYREPSTDTQYF | TRBJ2-3 | TRBV7-8
CVSSLWGTGYYNEQFF | TRBJ2-1 | TRBV5-6
CASSQDLTSGSETQYF | TRBJ2-5 | TRBV4-2
CVSSRYGGRVYEQYF | TRBJ2-7 | TRBV5-4
CAGSLGEVEEQFF | TRBJ2-1 | TRBV11-3
CISSPRLGTAIQETQYF | TRBJ2-5 | TRBV11-1
CASSAYNSANYGYIF | TRBJ1-2 | TRBV7-9
CASSYSESFTEAFF | TRBJ1-1 | TRBV6-2/TRBV6-3
CACGRTPGIITEALF | TRBJ1-1 | TRBV30
CASSLDPEGANTGELLF | TRBJ2-2 | TRBV11-2
CASSLGRTDPQETQYF | TRBJ2-5 | TRBV5-1
CASSLDSGPQSTIYF | TRBJ1-3 | TRBV11-2
CASSRDPQGSGTDTQYF | TRBJ2-3 | TRBV4-2
CASSSSDSGGTYEQYF | TRBJ2-7 | TRBV7-9
CASSSQREGLNNEQFF | TRBJ2-1 | TRBV28
CAWRQGLYPGANVLTF | TRBJ2-6 | TRBV30
CAGRLAGATDTQYF | TRBJ2-3 | TRBV28
CASSRVTGTSGGTLYF | TRBJ2-3 | TRBV11-2
CTSSLVGTGGRYEQYF | TRBJ2-7 | TRBV11-2
CASSRVGHEHFF | TRBJ2-1 | TRBV12-3/TRBV12-4
CVSSSPDEHSTDTQYF | TRBJ2-3 | TRBV5-4
CASSRGMGPQETQYF | TRBJ2-5 | TRBV5-1
CASSLEAASSTDTQYF | TRBJ2-3 | TRBV5-1
CASSPEGIPYEQYF | TRBJ2-7 | TRBV18
CSAQGLADTQYF | TRBJ2-3 | TRBV29-1
CASSRVSIGELFF | TRBJ2-2 | TRBV14
CASSSRLAGDEDTQYF | TRBJ2-3 | TRBV11-2
CASSTSSGGPKNIQYF | TRBJ2-4 | TRBV19